The clone carrying this T cell receptor beta chain has ten or more counts. The antigen remains unidentified. The record originates from a study of Graves' ophthalmopathy and Graves' hyperthyroidism. Diagnosis was based on clinical symptoms, serum thyroxine, TRAb, thyroid ultrasound and orbital computed tomography. RNA transcripts provided the template for amplifying TCR beta CDR3 regions. An initial RT-PCR round employing HTBI primers preceded a second-round multiplex PCR. TCRdb ran MiXCR on the multiplex PCR reads and lists one entry per CDR3 protein. The sample contains 200,000 to 250,000 distinct CDR3 sequences, 20% to 25% of which appear only once. The CDR3 consists of 15 residues. J was trimmed by 4 bases and V by 5 bases; bases with no gene match: 7. CDR1 and CDR2 from the germline V gene are SGHRS and YFSETQ. Notes on the study in general: Most clonotypes expanded in thyroid above 0.001 frequency were present in blood too. Ophthalmopathy progression was predicted by the model at less than 71% sensitivity and less than 80% specificity.

Source material: peripheral blood. V and J are TRBV5-1 and TRBJ2-2, with 8 bases that match TRBD1. This receptor was taken from a woman in her forties or fifties with Graves' ophthalmopathy. The CDR3 nucleotides are TGCGCCAGCAGTTCCGGAACAGGGGGCACCGGGGAGCTGTTTTTT. As protein: CASSSGTGGTGELFF.